This T cell receptor beta chain is drawn from a study of T cells in Graves' hyperthyroidism and ophthalmopathy. The CDR3 is 12 amino acids. CDR1 is WNHNN and CDR2 is SYGVQD in the germline V gene (reference sequence). The V and J ends lost 8 bases and 6 bases, in that order; junction bases with no gene match: 6. TCR beta CDR3 regions were amplified from RNA. HTBI primers were used for first-round RT-PCR of the TCR CDR3. One entry per CDR3 protein results from TCRdb running MiXCR on the multiplex PCR reads. Of hundreds of thousands of distinct CDR3 sequences detected, roughly 14% appear once; the ten largest clones hold about 4%. This clonotype was found many times.

The rearrangement joins TRBV10-1 to TRBJ2-5; 7 bases are a match to TRBD1. The sequencing sample was made of blood. The source of this sequence is a woman aged 40-49 years with Graves' ophthalmopathy. DNA for the CDR3: TGCGCCAGCTCCGGGACAGACAAGACCCAGTACTTC. This codes for CASSGTDKTQYF.